These 27 T cell receptor beta chains originate from one sample sequenced in a study of blood T cells in healthy people across ages. The authors ran a second PCR of about 7 to 11 cycles using a sample-barcoded 5' primer and a J-beta primer mix. TCRdb fed the 5' RACE reads into MiXCR, producing one record per CDR3 protein. The repertoire holds roughly 1.4 million distinct CDR3 sequences, with around 55% as singletons. Sequenced input: blood. The receptors originated from a man younger than 30 in good health.

J is TRBJ1-2 and V is TRBV2; 8 bases line up with TRBD1. This CDR3 is built from 15 residues. Germline values: CDR1 SNHLY, CDR2 FYNNEI. Trimming at V came to 3 bases and at J to 8 bases, leaving 11 bases not matched to a gene. In nucleotides, the CDR3 is TGTGCCAGCAGTGACGAGAGGGACAGGATTCAGGGCTACACCTTC. The encoded protein is CASSDERDRIQGYTF.

The chain has TRBV6-2 or TRBV6-3 and TRBJ1-2; D gene unclear. Germline loops: CDR1 MNHEY, CDR2 SVGEGT. Trimming removed 5 bases at V and 1 base at J, with 17 bases between. The CDR3 is 16 residues long. The CDR3 bases are TGTGCCAGCAGTCCAATGTCACCAATCTTTAACTATGGCTACACCTTC. This gives the protein CASSPMSPIFNYGYTF.

V and J are TRBV5-1 and TRBJ2-7; a weak D match, TRBD1 (8 bases). Germline CDR1 reads SGHRS; CDR2 reads YFSETQ. This CDR3 spans 15 amino acids. The V end was cut by 4 bases, the J end by 9 bases, with 23 bases between. For the CDR3, the DNA is TGCGCCAGCAGCCGCGGGGGACAGGCGACGGAAGTGCAGTACTTC. It yields the protein CASSRGGQATEVQYF.

This chain links TRBV12-3 or TRBV12-4 with TRBJ1-1; 7 bases are a match to TRBD1. CDR3 length equals 15 residues. The ends lost 5 bases at V and 0 bases at J; junction bases unmatched: 6. The DNA for the CDR3 is TGTGCCAGCAGTCTTGGGGACAGCATGAACACTGAAGCTTTCTTT. Translation: CASSLGDSMNTEAFF.

The rearrangement uses TRBV4-2 and TRBJ2-7; D not certain. Germline CDR1 LGHNA, CDR2 YNFKEQ. The CDR3 totals 14 residues. V lost 0 bases and J 2 bases, leaving 8 bases between the germline ends. DNA for the CDR3: TGTGCCAGCAGCCAAGAATCTCTAGCCTACGAGCAGTACTTC. It yields the protein CASSQESLAYEQYF.

The rearrangement uses TRBV6-2 or TRBV6-3 and TRBJ2-3; maybe TRBD2 (6 bases). Per germline, CDR1 MNHEY and CDR2 SVGEGT. The CDR3 is 16 amino acids. V was clipped by 6 bases and J by 2 bases, with 18 bases between them. The CDR3 sequence: CASSYDMSGVTDTQYF. The CDR3 DNA is TGTGCCAGCAGCTACGACATGTCGGGGGTCACAGATACGCAGTATTTT.

The chain recombines TRBV4-2 with TRBJ2-1; 7 nucleotides line up with TRBD2. The CDR3 length is 16 residues. Germline V gives CDR1 LGHNA, CDR2 YNFKEQ. Trimming took 0 bases from V and 4 from J; bases not matched to a gene: 6. CDR3 residues: CASSQDGGGFYNEQFF. DNA for the CDR3: TGTGCCAGCAGCCAAGATGGCGGGGGATTTTACAATGAGCAGTTCTTC.

The chain employs TRBV27 and TRBJ1-2; possibly TRBD1 for D (6 bases). Trimming shortened V by 4 bases and J by 4 bases, and 13 bases separated the two germline ends. CDR1 and CDR2 from the germline V gene are MNHEY and SMNVEV (reference sequence). This CDR3 region has 14 residues. The chain's CDR3 is CASSSYRVSYGYTF. The CDR3 bases are TGTGCCAGCAGTTCTTACAGGGTTAGCTATGGCTACACCTTC.

J is TRBJ2-7 and V is TRBV28; 11 nucleotides align to TRBD2. V was clipped by 2 bases and J by 5 bases; unmatched bases: 2. The germline V gene has CDR1 MDHEN and CDR2 SYDVKM. The CDR3 has 14 residues. The CDR3 protein is CASSLTSGGHEQYF. Here the CDR3 DNA reads TGTGCCAGCAGTTTAACTAGCGGGGGCCACGAGCAGTACTTC.

This chain links TRBV4-2 with TRBJ2-5; 8 bases are shared with TRBD2. Germline CDR1 is LGHNA and CDR2 is YNFKEQ. The CDR3 sequence is 15 residues long. The junction had 6 bases not matched to a gene; V was cut back by 4 bases and J by 2 bases. The DNA of the CDR3 is TGTGCCAGCAGCCCCCTAGCGGGTAAACAAGAGACCCAGTACTTC. It codes for CASSPLAGKQETQYF.

Only a few counts were recorded for this clonotype. The chain has TRBV9 and TRBJ1-2; D not certain. In germline, CDR1 is SGDLS, CDR2 YYNGEE. This CDR3 region has 13 residues. Deletions cut 7 bases from V and 0 bases from J, with 10 bases between. The CDR3 sequence: CASRNPSNYGYTF. The CDR3 nucleotides read TGTGCCAGCCGAAACCCGTCTAACTATGGCTACACCTTC.

The chain recombines TRBV18 with TRBJ2-5; 7 nucleotides match TRBD2. With V trimmed by 2 bases and J by 2 bases, 8 bases remained unmatched. This CDR3 has 16 amino acids. CDR1 KGHSH and CDR2 LQKENI come from the germline V gene. The CDR3 loop reads CASSPWPSGKQETQYF. The CDR3 nucleotides are TGTGCCAGCTCACCATGGCCTAGCGGCAAACAAGAGACCCAGTACTTC.

The rearrangement uses TRBV25-1 and TRBJ1-1, with TRBD1 identical over 7 bases. Trimming cost V 7 bases and J 2 bases; bases outside gene matches: 7. Germline V gene sequence: CDR1 MGHDK, CDR2 SYGVNS. The CDR3 runs to 14 residues. The CDR3 protein is CASTFGTENTEAFF. The CDR3, as DNA: TGTGCCAGCACATTTGGGACAGAAAACACTGAAGCTTTCTTT.

The rearrangement uses TRBV2 and TRBJ2-5, with TRBD2 matching 9 bases. Germline V lookup: CDR1 SNHLY, CDR2 FYNNEI. The CDR3 loop spans 14 amino acids. V trimming: 7 bases; J trimming: 11 bases; junction bases outside the gene matches: 14. The CDR3 region has the DNA TGTGCCAGCAAAGGGGCTAGCGGGGTTAGTGAGCAGTACTTC. It specifies CASKGASGVSEQYF.

This sequence joins TRBV9 and TRBJ2-4, with D perhaps TRBD2 (6 bases). Trimming shortened V by 4 bases and J by 13 bases, and 21 bases separated the two germline ends. The CDR3 consists of 14 residues. Germline V gene data show CDR1 as SGDLS and CDR2 as YYNGEE. Here the CDR3 DNA reads TGTGCCAGCAGCCCTAATTTCCCCACGGGGGAGCAGTACTTC. This codes for CASSPNFPTGEQYF.

The V and J genes are TRBV25-1 and TRBJ2-2, with 7 bases matching TRBD2. The germline gives CDR1 MGHDK, CDR2 SYGVNS. J was trimmed by 7 bases and V by 3 bases; bases with no gene match: 8. The CDR3 extends over 15 amino acids. The CDR3 spells CASSDSGGGVGELFF. CDR3 sequence (DNA): TGTGCCAGCAGTGACAGCGGCGGGGGAGTCGGGGAGCTGTTTTTT.

The genes are TRBV20-1 and TRBJ1-1; D perhaps matches TRBD1 (5 bases). The CDR3 is 14 residues long. V was clipped by 5 bases and J by 0 bases, with 13 bases between them. The germline gives CDR1 DFQATT, CDR2 SNEGSKA (reference sequence). CDR3 coding DNA: TGCAGTGCTGGAGGGGAAACCATGAACACTGAAGCTTTCTTT. This gives the protein CSAGGETMNTEAFF.

This clonotype was picked up a small number of times. J is TRBJ2-1 and V is TRBV20-1, with TRBD2 identical over 8 bases. Trimming cost V 0 bases and J 0 bases; bases outside gene matches: 22. Germline-derived CDR1 and CDR2 are DFQATT and SNEGSKA (reference sequence). The CDR3 sequence is 22 residues long. The CDR3 is CSARDGPSRAGGPISSYNEQFF. The CDR3 DNA is TGCAGTGCTAGAGATGGCCCATCACGTGCGGGAGGCCCAATCAGCTCCTACAATGAGCAGTTCTTC.

The chain combines TRBV3-1 with TRBJ2-7; D uncertain. The germline V gene has CDR1 LGHDT and CDR2 YNNKEL (reference sequence). The V end was cut by 1 base, the J end by 5 bases, with 9 bases between. CDR3 length equals 13 residues. The CDR3 loop reads CASSQVRFHEQYF. The CDR3 DNA reads as TGTGCCAGCAGCCAAGTAAGGTTCCACGAGCAGTACTTC.

This clonotype was observed a handful of times. V and J are TRBV10-3 and TRBJ2-5, with 11 nucleotides matching TRBD2. TRBJ2-7 matches the DNA end more closely, so the J call is doubtful. The V gene's germline CDR1 is ENHRY and CDR2 SYGVKD. The CDR3 loop spans 15 amino acids. The CDR3, as DNA: TGTGCCATCAGAAGGACTAGCGGGTCGACGAACGAGCAGTACTTC. Translating it yields CAIRRTSGSTNEQYF.

This clonotype was detected a few times. V gene TRBV6-1 combines with J gene TRBJ1-2, with D possibly TRBD1 on 6 matching bases. The V and J ends lost 6 bases and 5 bases respectively, with 22 bases between them. Germline V CDR1 and CDR2: MNHNS, SASEGT. CDR3 length equals 16 residues. The CDR3 nucleotides are TGTGCCAGCAGGGGAAGAGGACAGTTCCTTCTATATGGCTACACCTTC. Amino acids: CASRGRGQFLLYGYTF.

Remarks on this clonotype: The junction departs from germline at one end; a sequencing error may be responsible. The chain uses TRBV7-9 and TRBJ2-7, with D perhaps being TRBD1 or TRBD2 (5 bases each). Germline lookup yields CDR1 SEHNR and CDR2 FQNEAQ (reference sequence). This CDR3 spans 11 amino acids. CDR3 nucleotides: TGTGCCAGCCGGGACGGCTACGGGCAGTACTTC. Translating it yields CASRDGYGQYF.

The V call is TRBV9, the J call TRBJ2-1, with 12 bases matching TRBD2. V trimming: 3 bases; J trimming: 6 bases; junction bases outside the gene matches: 4. The CDR3 is made up of 15 amino acids. Germline CDR1 SGDLS, CDR2 YYNGEE. The CDR3 sequence: CASSAPGLAGNEQFF. DNA for the CDR3: TGTGCCAGCAGCGCGCCGGGACTAGCGGGCAATGAGCAGTTCTTC.

This clonotype has a handful of counts. The rearrangement uses TRBV29-1 and TRBJ2-7; possibly TRBD1 or TRBD2 for D (5 bases each). Trimming pared 7 bases from V and 0 bases from J, leaving 16 bases between. Germline CDR1 is SQVTM and CDR2 is ANQGSEA. There are 14 residues in the CDR3. The CDR3 nucleotides read TGCAGCGCTGAGGGGCAGGACGACTCCTACGAGCAGTACTTC. It encodes CSAEGQDDSYEQYF.

A few counts support this clonotype. The V and J genes are TRBV12-3 or TRBV12-4 and TRBJ1-1; the match to TRBD1 covers 7 bases. The CDR3 length is 13 residues. Unmatched junction bases numbered 5, after V lost 8 bases and J lost 2 bases. The DNA of the CDR3 is TGTGCCAGCTCTCGGGACAGCAACACTGAAGCTTTCTTT. It codes for CASSRDSNTEAFF.

The DNA of the CDR3 is TGTGCCAGCAGCTTAGCCTGGACTGGTGGTTACGAGCAGTACTTC. Protein sequence: CASSLAWTGGYEQYF. The rearrangement joins TRBV7-2 to TRBJ2-7; possibly TRBD2 for D (5 bases). V was trimmed by 0 bases and J by 4 bases, leaving 13 bases between them. The CDR3 is made up of 15 amino acids. In germline, CDR1 is SGHTA, CDR2 FQGNSA.

The CDR3 DNA reads as TGTGCCAGCAGCTTCCGGGACACTCAGCCCCAGCATTTT. Encoded protein: CASSFRDTQPQHF. The V and J genes are TRBV7-2 and TRBJ1-5; weak D call: TRBD1 (6 bases). CDR3 length equals 13 residues. Germline V gene data show CDR1 as SGHTA and CDR2 as FQGNSA. Trimming cost V 3 bases and J 6 bases, with 9 bases left between them.